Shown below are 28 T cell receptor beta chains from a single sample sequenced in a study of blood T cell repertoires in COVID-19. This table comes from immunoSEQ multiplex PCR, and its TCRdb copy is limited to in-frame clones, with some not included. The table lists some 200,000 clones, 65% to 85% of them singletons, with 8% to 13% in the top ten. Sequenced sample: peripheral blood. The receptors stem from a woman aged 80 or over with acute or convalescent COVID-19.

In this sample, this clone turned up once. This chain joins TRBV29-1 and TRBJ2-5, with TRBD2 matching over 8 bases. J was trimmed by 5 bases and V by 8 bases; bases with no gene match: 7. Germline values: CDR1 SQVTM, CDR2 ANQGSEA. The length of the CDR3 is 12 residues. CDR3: CSSSTGGETQYF. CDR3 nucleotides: TGCAGCTCGTCGACGGGAGGGGAGACCCAGTACTTC.

CDR3 sequence (DNA): TGTGCCAGCTCACGAGACAGTTCCCTGGGGGGCACTGAAGCTTTCTTT. As protein: CASSRDSSLGGTEAFF. This chain links TRBV18 with TRBJ1-1; a possible D gene is TRBD1 (5 bases). The V end lost 4 bases, the J end lost 4 bases, and 19 bases lay between the germline ends. Germline V gives CDR1 KGHSH, CDR2 LQKENI. The CDR3 loop spans 16 amino acids.

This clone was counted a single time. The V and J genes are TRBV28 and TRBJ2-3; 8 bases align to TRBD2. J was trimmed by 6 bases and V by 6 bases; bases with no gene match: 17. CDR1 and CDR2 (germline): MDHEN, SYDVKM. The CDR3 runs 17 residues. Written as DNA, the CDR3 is TGTGCCAGCAGCCTAGGGACTAGGCGGGGCATGCTGGATACGCAGTATTTT. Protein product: CASSLGTRRGMLDTQYF.

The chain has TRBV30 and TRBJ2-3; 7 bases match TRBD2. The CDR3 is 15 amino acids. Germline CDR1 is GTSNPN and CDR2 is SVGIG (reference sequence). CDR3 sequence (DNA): TGTGCGCAACACTTCGCGGGAGACATTACAGATACGCAGTATTTT. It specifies CAQHFAGDITDTQYF.

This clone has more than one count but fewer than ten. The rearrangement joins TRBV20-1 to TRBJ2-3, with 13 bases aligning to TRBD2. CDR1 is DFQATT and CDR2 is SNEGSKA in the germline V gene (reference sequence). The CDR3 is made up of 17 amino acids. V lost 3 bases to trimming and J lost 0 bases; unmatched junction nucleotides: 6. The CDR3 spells CSASGLAGVASTDTQYF. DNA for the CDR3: TGCAGTGCTAGTGGACTAGCGGGGGTCGCTAGCACAGATACGCAGTATTTT.

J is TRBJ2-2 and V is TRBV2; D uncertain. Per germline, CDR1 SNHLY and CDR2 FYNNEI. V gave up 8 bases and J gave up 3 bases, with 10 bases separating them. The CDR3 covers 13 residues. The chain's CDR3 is CASFDGYTGELFF. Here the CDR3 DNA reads TGTGCCAGCTTTGACGGGTACACCGGGGAGCTGTTTTTT.

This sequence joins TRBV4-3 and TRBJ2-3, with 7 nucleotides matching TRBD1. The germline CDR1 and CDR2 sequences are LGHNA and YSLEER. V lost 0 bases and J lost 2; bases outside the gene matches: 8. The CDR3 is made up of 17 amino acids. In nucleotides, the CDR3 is TGCGCCAGCAGCCAAGATAGGGACAGAGCATTCACAGATACGCAGTATTTT. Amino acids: CASSQDRDRAFTDTQYF.

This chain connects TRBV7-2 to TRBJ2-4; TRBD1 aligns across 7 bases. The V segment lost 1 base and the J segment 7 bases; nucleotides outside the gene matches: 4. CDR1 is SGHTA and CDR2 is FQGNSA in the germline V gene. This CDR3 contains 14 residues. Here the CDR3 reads CASSLGGGGNIQYF. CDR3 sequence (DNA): TGTGCCAGCAGCTTAGGAGGGGGCGGGAACATTCAGTACTTC.

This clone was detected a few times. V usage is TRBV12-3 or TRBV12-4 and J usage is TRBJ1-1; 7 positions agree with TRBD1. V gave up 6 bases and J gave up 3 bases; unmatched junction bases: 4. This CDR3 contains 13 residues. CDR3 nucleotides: TGTGCCAGCAGACTCGGACAGGACACTGAAGCTTTCTTT. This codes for CASRLGQDTEAFF.

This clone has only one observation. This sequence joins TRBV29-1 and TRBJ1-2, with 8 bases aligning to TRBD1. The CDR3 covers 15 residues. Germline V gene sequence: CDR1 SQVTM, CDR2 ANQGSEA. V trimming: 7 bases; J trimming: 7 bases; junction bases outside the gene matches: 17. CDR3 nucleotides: TGCAGCGCCGAGGGGGATCCAGGGGGCGAGGGTGGCTACACCTTC. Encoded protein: CSAEGDPGGEGGYTF.

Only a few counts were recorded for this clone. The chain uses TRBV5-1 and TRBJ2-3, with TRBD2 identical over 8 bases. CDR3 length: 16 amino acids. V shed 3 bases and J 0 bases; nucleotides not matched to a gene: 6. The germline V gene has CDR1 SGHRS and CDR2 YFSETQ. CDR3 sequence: CASSSGTRISTDTQYF. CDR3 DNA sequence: TGCGCCAGCAGCTCCGGGACTAGAATTAGCACAGATACGCAGTATTTT.

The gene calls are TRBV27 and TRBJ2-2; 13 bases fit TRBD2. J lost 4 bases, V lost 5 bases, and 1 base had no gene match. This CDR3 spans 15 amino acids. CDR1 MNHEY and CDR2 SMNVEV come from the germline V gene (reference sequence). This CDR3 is CASSGTSGATGELFF. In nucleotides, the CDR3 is TGTGCCAGCAGTGGGACTAGCGGGGCCACCGGGGAGCTGTTTTTT.

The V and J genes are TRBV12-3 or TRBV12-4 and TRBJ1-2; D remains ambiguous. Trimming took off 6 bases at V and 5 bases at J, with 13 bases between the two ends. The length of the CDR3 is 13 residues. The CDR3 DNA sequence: TGTGCCAGCAGCCCCGGGAGAGAGTATGGCTACACCTTC. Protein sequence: CASSPGREYGYTF.

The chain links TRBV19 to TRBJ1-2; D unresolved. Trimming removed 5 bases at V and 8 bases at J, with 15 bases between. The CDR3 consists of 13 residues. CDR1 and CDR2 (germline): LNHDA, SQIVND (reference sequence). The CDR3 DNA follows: TGTGCCAGTAGTCTTGATGGGCTGATCGGCTACACCTTC. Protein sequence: CASSLDGLIGYTF.

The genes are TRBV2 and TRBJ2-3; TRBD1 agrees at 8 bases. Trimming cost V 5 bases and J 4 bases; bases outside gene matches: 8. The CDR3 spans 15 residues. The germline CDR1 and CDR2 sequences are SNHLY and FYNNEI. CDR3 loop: CASSIDRGGADTQYF. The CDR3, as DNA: TGTGCCAGCAGTATCGACAGGGGTGGGGCAGATACGCAGTATTTT.

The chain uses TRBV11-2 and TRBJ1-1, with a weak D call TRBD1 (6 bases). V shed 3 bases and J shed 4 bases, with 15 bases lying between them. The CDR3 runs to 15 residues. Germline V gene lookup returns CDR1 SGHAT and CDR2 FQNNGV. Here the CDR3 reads CASSLYQGQATEAFF. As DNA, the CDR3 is TGTGCCAGCAGCTTGTACCAGGGGCAGGCCACTGAAGCTTTCTTT.

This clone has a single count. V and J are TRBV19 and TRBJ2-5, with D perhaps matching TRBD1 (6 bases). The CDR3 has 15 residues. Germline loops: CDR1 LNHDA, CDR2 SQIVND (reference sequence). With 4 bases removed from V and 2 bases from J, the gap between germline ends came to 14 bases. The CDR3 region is CASSRGTLIQETQYF. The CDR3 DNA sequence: TGTGCCAGTAGTAGGGGGACACTGATACAAGAGACCCAGTACTTC. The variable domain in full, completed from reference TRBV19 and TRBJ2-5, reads DGGITQSPKYLFRKEGQNVTLSCEQNLNHDAMYWYRQDPGQGLRLIYYSQIVNDFQKGDIAEGYSVSREKKESFPLTVTSAQKNPTAFYLCASSRGTLIQETQYFGPGTRLLVL.

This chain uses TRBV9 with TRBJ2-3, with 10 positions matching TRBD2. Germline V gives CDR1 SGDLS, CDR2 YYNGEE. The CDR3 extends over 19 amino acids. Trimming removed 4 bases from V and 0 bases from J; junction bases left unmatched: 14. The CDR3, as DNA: TGTGCCAGCAGCCTGCGGGGTCTAGCGGGGGAACATAGCACAGATACGCAGTATTTT. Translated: CASSLRGLAGEHSTDTQYF.

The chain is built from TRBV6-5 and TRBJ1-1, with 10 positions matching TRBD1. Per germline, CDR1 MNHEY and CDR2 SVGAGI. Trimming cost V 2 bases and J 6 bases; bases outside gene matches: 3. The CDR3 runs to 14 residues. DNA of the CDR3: TGTGCCAGCAGTTACCGGGGACAGGGGTCTGAAGCTTTCTTT. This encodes CASSYRGQGSEAFF.

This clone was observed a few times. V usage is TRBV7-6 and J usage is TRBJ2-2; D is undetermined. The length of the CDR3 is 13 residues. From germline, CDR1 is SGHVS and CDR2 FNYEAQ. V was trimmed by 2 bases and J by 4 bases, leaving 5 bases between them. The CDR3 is CASSLLFTGELFF. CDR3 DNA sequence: TGTGCCAGCAGCTTACTATTCACCGGGGAGCTGTTTTTT.

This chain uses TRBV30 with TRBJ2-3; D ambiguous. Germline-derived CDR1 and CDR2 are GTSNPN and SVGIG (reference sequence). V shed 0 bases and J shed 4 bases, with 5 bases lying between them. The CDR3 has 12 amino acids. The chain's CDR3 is CAWSVHPDTQYF. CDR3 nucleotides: TGTGCCTGGAGTGTACACCCAGATACGCAGTATTTT.

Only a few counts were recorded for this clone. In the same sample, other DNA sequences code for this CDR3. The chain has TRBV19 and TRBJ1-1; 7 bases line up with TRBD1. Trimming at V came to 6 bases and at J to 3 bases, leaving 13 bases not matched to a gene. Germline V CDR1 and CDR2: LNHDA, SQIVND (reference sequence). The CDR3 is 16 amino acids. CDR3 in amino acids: CASRPYGQVEDTEAFF. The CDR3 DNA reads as TGTGCCAGTAGACCTTATGGACAGGTTGAGGACACTGAAGCTTTCTTT.

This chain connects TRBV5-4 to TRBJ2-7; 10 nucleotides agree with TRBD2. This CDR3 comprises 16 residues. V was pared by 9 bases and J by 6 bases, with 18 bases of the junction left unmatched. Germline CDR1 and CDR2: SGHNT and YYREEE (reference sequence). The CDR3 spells CATYGASGSLAGEQYF. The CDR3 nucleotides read TGTGCCACCTACGGGGCTAGCGGGAGCCTAGCAGGCGAGCAGTACTTC.

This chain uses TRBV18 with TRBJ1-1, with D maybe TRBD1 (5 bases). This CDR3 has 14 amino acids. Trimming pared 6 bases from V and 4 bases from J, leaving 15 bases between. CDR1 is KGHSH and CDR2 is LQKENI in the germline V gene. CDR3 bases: TGTGCCAGCTCGGCGAACCAGGGTAGCACTGAAGCTTTCTTT. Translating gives CASSANQGSTEAFF.

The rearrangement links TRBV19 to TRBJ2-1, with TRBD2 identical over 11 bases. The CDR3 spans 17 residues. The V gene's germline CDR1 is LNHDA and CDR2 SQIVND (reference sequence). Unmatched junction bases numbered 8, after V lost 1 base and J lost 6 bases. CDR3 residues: CASSIGPGLAARNEQFF. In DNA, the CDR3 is TGTGCCAGTAGTATAGGACCGGGACTAGCGGCCCGCAATGAGCAGTTCTTC. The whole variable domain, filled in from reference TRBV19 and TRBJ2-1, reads DGGITQSPKYLFRKEGQNVTLSCEQNLNHDAMYWYRQDPGQGLRLIYYSQIVNDFQKGDIAEGYSVSREKKESFPLTVTSAQKNPTAFYLCASSIGPGLAARNEQFFGPGTRLTVL.

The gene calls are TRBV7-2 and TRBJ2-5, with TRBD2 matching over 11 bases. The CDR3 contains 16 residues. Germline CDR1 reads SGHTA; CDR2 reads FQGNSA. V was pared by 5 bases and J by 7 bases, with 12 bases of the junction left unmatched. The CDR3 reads CASSLIAGGMWGTQYF. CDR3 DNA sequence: TGTGCCAGCAGCCTAATAGCGGGAGGGATGTGGGGGACCCAGTACTTC.

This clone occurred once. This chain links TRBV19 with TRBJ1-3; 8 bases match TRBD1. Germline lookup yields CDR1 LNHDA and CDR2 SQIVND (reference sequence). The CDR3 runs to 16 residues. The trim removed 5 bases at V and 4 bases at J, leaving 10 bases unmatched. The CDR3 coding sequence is TGTGCCAGTAGTCCGGGACAGGCCCCCGGCGGAAACACCATATATTTT. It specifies CASSPGQAPGGNTIYF.

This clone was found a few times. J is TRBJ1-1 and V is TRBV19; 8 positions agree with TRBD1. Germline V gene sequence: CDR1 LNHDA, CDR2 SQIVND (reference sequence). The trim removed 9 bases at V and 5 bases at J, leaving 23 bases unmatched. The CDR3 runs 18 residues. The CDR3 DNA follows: TGTGCCAGCTTGAAAGGGAGCAGGGGGCGCGGAGGGGAGACTGAAGCTTTCTTT. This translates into CASLKGSRGRGGETEAFF.